The 8 T cell receptor beta chains presented below share a single source sample, sequenced in a study of vaccination and CD4 T cells after COVID-19. Specified treatment: roughly 11-day PBMC culture with coronavirus spike peptide pools or control peptides (ViraFEST assay). The antigens these receptors bind are not known. Researchers used the Oncomine TCR Beta short-read assay to sequence DNA from cultured CD4+ T cells. TCRdb used MiXCR to reprocess the PCR reads, holding one entry per CDR3 protein. The repertoire holds around 19,000 distinct CDR3 sequences, with 42% as singletons. This material consisted of CD4+ T cells from blood, cultured in vitro, taken before SARS-CoV-2 vaccination. The receptor source for this set is a human donor who had recovered from COVID-19.

The rearrangement uses TRBV24-1 and TRBJ2-6, with TRBD1 matching 7 bases. Looked up from germline, CDR1 is KGHDR and CDR2 is SFDVKD. Unmatched junction bases numbered 7, after V lost 3 bases and J lost 3 bases. The CDR3 is 17 amino acids. This CDR3 is CATSDATGAGGANVLTF. As DNA, the CDR3 is TGTGCCACCAGTGATGCAACAGGGGCAGGTGGGGCCAACGTCCTGACTTTC.

V and J are TRBV6-2 or TRBV6-3 and TRBJ2-7; 7 positions match TRBD1. The germline gives CDR1 MNHEY, CDR2 SVGEGT. The length of the CDR3 is 15 residues. Trimming removed 4 bases from V and 1 base from J; junction bases left unmatched: 7. In DNA form, the CDR3 reads TGTGCCAGCAGTTTTTTGACAGGGAGTTCCTACGAGCAGTACTTC. It encodes CASSFLTGSSYEQYF.

This clonotype is termed large. The chain couples TRBV6-1 to TRBJ1-2; D is possibly TRBD1 (6 bases). The germline gives CDR1 MNHNS, CDR2 SASEGT. CDR3 size: 13 residues. V was clipped by 6 bases and J by 1 base, with 9 bases between them. The CDR3 protein is CASSRDNNYGYTF. The CDR3 bases are TGTGCCAGCAGCAGGGACAATAACTATGGCTACACCTTC.

The gene calls are TRBV20-1 and TRBJ2-7, with TRBD2 matching over 11 bases. Germline values: CDR1 DFQATT, CDR2 SNEGSKA (reference sequence). Trimming at V came to 5 bases and at J to 5 bases, leaving 11 bases not matched to a gene. The CDR3 spans 15 residues. CDR3 bases: TGCAGTGCTCTCCCTCTAGCGGGGGGAAGGGACGAGCAGTACTTC. Its translation is CSALPLAGGRDEQYF.

V usage is TRBV6-1 and J usage is TRBJ1-1, with a weak D call TRBD1 (5 bases). The CDR3 is 11 residues long. With 11 bases removed from V and 6 bases from J, the gap between germline ends came to 13 bases. Germline assignment: CDR1 MNHNS and CDR2 SASEGT. This CDR3 is CACQRGAEAFF. DNA of the CDR3: TGTGCCTGCCAGCGGGGGGCTGAAGCTTTCTTT.

V gene TRBV30 combines with J gene TRBJ2-3; 9 positions agree with TRBD1. V gave up 3 bases and J gave up 6 bases; unmatched junction bases: 7. This CDR3 region has 14 residues. Germline lookup yields CDR1 GTSNPN and CDR2 SVGIG (reference sequence). The CDR3 loop reads CAWSSDRGWDTQYF. The CDR3 DNA sequence: TGTGCCTGGAGCTCGGACAGGGGCTGGGATACGCAGTATTTT. The whole variable domain, filled in from reference TRBV30 and TRBJ2-3, reads SQTIHQWPATLVQPVGSPLSLECTVEGTSNPNLYWYRQAAGRGLQLLFYSVGIGQISSEVPQNLSASRPQDRQFILSSKKLLLSDSGFYLCAWSSDRGWDTQYFGPGTRLTVL.

The rearrangement links TRBV20-1 to TRBJ2-7; D gene ambiguous. There are 13 residues in the CDR3. Germline-derived CDR1 and CDR2 are DFQATT and SNEGSKA (reference sequence). The V gene lost 3 bases and the J gene lost 7 bases, with 16 bases spanning the gap. The CDR3 sequence is CSASRTSEGEQYF. DNA of the CDR3: TGCAGTGCTAGCCGAACTTCAGAAGGGGAGCAGTACTTC.

In its sample, this clonotype was seen once. This chain links TRBV20-1 with TRBJ2-1, with D unresolved. In germline, CDR1 is DFQATT, CDR2 SNEGSKA (reference sequence). V was shortened by 0 bases and J by 7 bases, with 13 bases between the two germline ends. The length of the CDR3 is 14 residues. The CDR3 coding sequence is TGCAGTGCTAGAGATCACCACCCATTAAATGAGCAGTTCTTC. Encoded protein: CSARDHHPLNEQFF.